Below are 21 T cell receptor beta chains sequenced from a single sample in a study of CD8+CD57+ T cells in acquired aplastic anemia. TCR beta VDJ combinations and CDR3 sequences were profiled from genomic DNA. TCRdb re-called the reads through MiXCR, storing one row per CDR3 protein. This sample has 150,000 to 200,000 distinct CDR3 sequences; 55% to 70% occur once, and the top ten carry about half. The sequencing input was sorted CD4+, CD8+, or CD8+CD57+ T cells (not recorded which) from PBMCs. The receptors derive from a human donor with severe aplastic anemia or a healthy control (not recorded which).

This clonotype was seen a handful of times. V usage is TRBV10-2 and J usage is TRBJ2-5; D may be TRBD2 (5 bases). The V end was cut by 5 bases, the J end by 6 bases, with 22 bases between. In germline, CDR1 is WSHSY, CDR2 SAAADI. The CDR3 totals 16 residues. The CDR3 nucleotides are TGCGCCAGCAGTACGACCCAGCGGATTAGCAATAAGACCCAGTACTTC. Its protein is CASSTTQRISNKTQYF.

In its sample, this clonotype was seen a few times. The chain is built from TRBV5-5 and TRBJ1-1; D call uncertain. Germline assignment: CDR1 SGHKS and CDR2 YYEKEE (reference sequence). This CDR3 has 15 amino acids. The V end was cut by 0 bases, the J end by 0 bases, with 9 bases between. The chain's CDR3 is CASSLGAVMNTEAFF. CDR3 DNA sequence: TGTGCCAGCAGCTTGGGTGCAGTCATGAACACTGAAGCTTTCTTT. The variable domain in full, with the rest retrieved from reference TRBV5-5 and TRBJ1-1, is DAGVTQSPTHLIKTRGQQVTLRCSPISGHKSVSWYQQVLGQGPQFIFQYYEKEERGRGNFPDRFSARQFPNYSSELNVNALLLGDSALYLCASSLGAVMNTEAFFGQGTRLTVV.

At least ten counts were recorded for this clonotype. V is TRBV7-8 and J is TRBJ2-7; weak D call: TRBD1 (5 bases). Trimming stripped 5 bases from V and 1 base from J, with 18 bases between. The germline gives CDR1 SGHVS, CDR2 FQNEAQ. This CDR3 contains 16 residues. CDR3 in amino acids: CASSLMTDTSSYEQYF. DNA of the CDR3: TGTGCCAGCAGCCTCATGACAGACACCTCATCCTACGAGCAGTACTTC.

This clonotype was seen just once. The chain is built from TRBV7-2 and TRBJ1-3; D not resolved. Trimming left V 5 bases short and J 4 bases short, with 6 bases between. There are 12 residues in the CDR3. Germline assignment: CDR1 SGHTA and CDR2 FQGNSA. The DNA for the CDR3 is TGTGCCAGCAGCAACAACGGAAACACCATATATTTT. Protein product: CASSNNGNTIYF. Full variable domain (missing parts from reference TRBV7-2 and TRBJ1-3): GAGVSQSPSNKVTEKGKDVELRCDPISGHTALYWYRQSLGQGLEFLIYFQGNSAPDKSGLPSDRFSAERTGGSVSTLTIQRTQQEDSAVYLCASSNNGNTIYFGEGSWLTVV.

The rearrangement links TRBV7-6 to TRBJ2-7; D may match TRBD1 or TRBD2 (5 bases each). V gave up 6 bases and J gave up 3 bases, with 12 bases separating them. The length of the CDR3 is 13 residues. Germline CDR1 is SGHVS and CDR2 is FNYEAQ. This CDR3 is CASSRGTVYEQYF. The CDR3 coding sequence is TGTGCCAGCAGTCGAGGGACGGTCTACGAGCAGTACTTC. Variable domain in full (rest from reference TRBV7-6 and TRBJ2-7): GAGVSQSPRYKVTKRGQDVALRCDPISGHVSLYWYRQALGQGPEFLTYFNYEAQQDKSGLPNDRFSAERPEGSISTLTIQRTEQRDSAMYRCASSRGTVYEQYFGPGTRLTVT.

The V gene is TRBV9, the J gene TRBJ1-2; D gene ambiguous. Germline V gene lookup returns CDR1 SGDLS and CDR2 YYNGEE. Trimming took off 3 bases at V and 1 base at J, with 16 bases between the two ends. This CDR3 has 16 amino acids. Written as DNA, the CDR3 is TGTGCCAGCAGCGGGACTAGCGGGGAGTATAACTATGGCTACACCTTC. Translating it yields CASSGTSGEYNYGYTF.

The chain joins TRBV7-2 to TRBJ2-7; perhaps TRBD1 as D (6 bases). From germline, CDR1 is SGHTA and CDR2 FQGNSA. Deletions cut 0 bases from V and 3 bases from J, with 9 bases between. This CDR3 spans 14 amino acids. This CDR3 reads CASSLARGDYEQYF. The CDR3 DNA reads TGTGCCAGCAGCTTAGCCAGGGGCGACTACGAGCAGTACTTC.

V usage is TRBV7-8 and J usage is TRBJ2-7; possible D gene TRBD1, 5 bases. The ends were cut back, 2 bases at V and 7 bases at J, with 24 bases in the middle. The CDR3 contains 17 residues. Germline CDR1 SGHVS, CDR2 FQNEAQ. CDR3 coding DNA: TGTGCCAGCAGCTTAACGGAAAACAGGCGAGGCGGTCAGGAGCAGTACTTC. Amino acid sequence: CASSLTENRRGGQEQYF.

V and J are TRBV7-8 and TRBJ1-6; D remains unclear. V gave up 6 bases and J gave up 6 bases, with 18 bases separating them. In germline, CDR1 is SGHVS, CDR2 FQNEAQ. The CDR3 runs 16 residues. CDR3 in DNA: TGTGCCAGCAGTTCCGGGAGGGCGCGACTTAATTCACCCCTCCACTTT. The encoded protein is CASSSGRARLNSPLHF.

This clonotype turned up a few times. This chain connects TRBV30 to TRBJ1-2; 7 positions agree with TRBD1. This CDR3 region has 14 residues. Germline V gene lookup returns CDR1 GTSNPN and CDR2 SVGIG (reference sequence). V lost 0 bases to trimming and J lost 5 bases; unmatched junction nucleotides: 6. CDR3 sequence reads: CAWSVGGGAYGYTF. The DNA of the CDR3 is TGTGCCTGGAGTGTCGGAGGGGGCGCATATGGCTACACCTTC.

The chain employs TRBV20-1 and TRBJ2-5; 13 bases fit TRBD2. After removal of 5 bases from V and 7 bases from J, the junction contained 10 bases not matched to a gene. Germline CDR1 is DFQATT and CDR2 is SNEGSKA (reference sequence). CDR3 length equals 15 residues. Written as DNA, the CDR3 is TGCAGTGCTTACCCCGGACTAGCGGGGGAAGGGACCCAGTACTTC. Its protein product is CSAYPGLAGEGTQYF.

The chain carries TRBV2 and TRBJ2-1; weak D call: TRBD2 (5 bases). Germline V gene data show CDR1 as SNHLY and CDR2 as FYNNEI. Trimming removed 5 bases at V and 5 bases at J, with 10 bases between. The CDR3 has 13 amino acids. CDR3 in DNA: TGTGCCAGCAGTTGGGGAGACGACAATGAGCAGTTCTTC. Translating gives CASSWGDDNEQFF.

The sample holds one count of this clonotype. The chain employs TRBV10-3 and TRBJ2-7; D call uncertain. The CDR3 is made up of 12 amino acids. Trimming removed 9 bases at V and 2 bases at J, with 11 bases between. Germline lookup yields CDR1 ENHRY and CDR2 SYGVKD. The CDR3 bases are TGTGCCATTCGGACGGTTACCTACGAGCAGTACTTC. Translating gives CAIRTVTYEQYF.

The chain uses TRBV2 and TRBJ2-1; D is unclear. The CDR3 contains 13 residues. From germline, CDR1 is SNHLY and CDR2 FYNNEI. V was shortened by 3 bases and J by 10 bases, with 13 bases between the two germline ends. Written as DNA, the CDR3 is TGTGCCAGCAGTGAGATTGCCCTACCGGAGCAGTTCTTC. This codes for CASSEIALPEQFF.

The chain carries TRBV7-2 and TRBJ2-7, with 8 bases fitting TRBD2. With 4 bases clipped from V and 4 bases from J, the junction kept 6 bases outside the gene matches. Germline CDR1 is SGHTA and CDR2 is FQGNSA. The CDR3 consists of 14 residues. The CDR3 sequence is CASSSPRLAYEQYF. In nucleotides, the CDR3 is TGTGCCAGCAGCTCCCCGCGACTAGCGTACGAGCAGTACTTC.

The chain recombines TRBV29-1 with TRBJ1-1; D uncertain. CDR1 and CDR2 (germline): SQVTM, ANQGSEA. The CDR3 has 12 residues. Trimming pared 6 bases from V and 6 bases from J, leaving 14 bases between. The CDR3 DNA reads as TGCAGCGTACTGGACGGCTTTTCTGAAGCTTTCTTT. Translation: CSVLDGFSEAFF.

This clonotype occurred once. J is TRBJ2-7 and V is TRBV10-3; D call uncertain. Germline V gives CDR1 ENHRY, CDR2 SYGVKD. This CDR3 region has 13 residues. Trimming left V 3 bases short and J 2 bases short, with 8 bases between. The CDR3 DNA reads TGTGCCATCAGTGATAGTCATACCTACGAGCAGTACTTC. Its protein product is CAISDSHTYEQYF.

This rearrangement joins TRBV20-1 to TRBJ2-5, with 9 positions matching TRBD1. Germline V lookup: CDR1 DFQATT, CDR2 SNEGSKA (reference sequence). Trimming removed 4 bases from V and 8 bases from J; junction bases left unmatched: 11. This CDR3 comprises 14 residues. CDR3 in DNA: TGCAGTGCTAAACCGATGACAGGGGGTCAAACCCAGTACTTC. Protein sequence: CSAKPMTGGQTQYF.

The J gene is TRBJ2-7, the V gene TRBV7-9; D is unresolved. CDR1 and CDR2 from the germline V gene are SEHNR and FQNEAQ (reference sequence). The CDR3 loop spans 14 amino acids. Trimming cost V 5 bases and J 1 base, with 12 bases left between them. This chain's CDR3 is CASSGPGPSYEQYF. The CDR3 DNA sequence: TGTGCCAGCAGCGGGCCGGGTCCTTCCTACGAGCAGTACTTC.

V gene TRBV5-1 combines with J gene TRBJ2-1, with D possibly matching TRBD2 (5 bases). Germline values: CDR1 SGHRS, CDR2 YFSETQ. With 3 bases removed from V and 4 bases from J, the gap between germline ends came to 14 bases. The CDR3 consists of 15 residues. Here the CDR3 DNA reads TGCGCCAGCAGCTCAGGCGTCGGGGTTTACAATGAGCAGTTCTTC. The encoded protein is CASSSGVGVYNEQFF.

Of note for this clonotype: The junction departs from the called germline gene at one end, perhaps through a read error. V is TRBV7-7 and J is TRBJ2-7; 8 bases are a match to TRBD2. There are 16 residues in the CDR3. The germline V gene encodes CDR1 SSHAT and CDR2 FNYEAQ (reference sequence). The CDR3 DNA reads TGTGCCGGCAGACACCAAACTAGCGGTAACACGTACGAGCAGTACTTC. This gives the protein CAGRHQTSGNTYEQYF.